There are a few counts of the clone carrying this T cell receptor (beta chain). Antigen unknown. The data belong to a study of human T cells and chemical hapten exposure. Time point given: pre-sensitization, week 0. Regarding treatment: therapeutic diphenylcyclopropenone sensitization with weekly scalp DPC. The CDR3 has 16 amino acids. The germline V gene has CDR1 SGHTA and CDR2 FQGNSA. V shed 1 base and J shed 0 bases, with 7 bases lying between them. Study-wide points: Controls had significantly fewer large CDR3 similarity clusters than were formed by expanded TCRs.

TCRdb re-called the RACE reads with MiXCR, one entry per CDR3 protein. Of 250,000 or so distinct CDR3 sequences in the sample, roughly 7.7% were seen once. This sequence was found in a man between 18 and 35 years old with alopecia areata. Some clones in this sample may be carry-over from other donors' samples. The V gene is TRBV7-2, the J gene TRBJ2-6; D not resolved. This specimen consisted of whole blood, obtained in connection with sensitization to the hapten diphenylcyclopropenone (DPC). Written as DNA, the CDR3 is TGTGCCAGCAGCTTAGTAACGGGCTCTGGGGCCAACGTCCTGACTTTC. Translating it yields CASSLVTGSGANVLTF.